This is a list of T cell receptor beta chains from one sample in a study of Ad26.COV2.S vaccination and SARS-CoV-2 variants. Some clones are missing from TCRdb's copy, which holds only in-frame ones; the method was immunoSEQ multiplex PCR. The sample consists of approximately 420,000 clones, about 85% of them appearing once. Sequenced here: peripheral blood, sampled in a trial of Ad26.COV2.S vaccine versus placebo. Receptors originate from a person between 18 and 59 years old who received the Ad26.COV2.S COVID-19 vaccine or a placebo. CDR3s leave out the opening cysteine and the closing phenylalanine or tryptophan. The order of the fields is V gene, CDR3 protein.

V gene: TRBV12-5
CDR3 protein: ASAPGGSSYNEQF

V gene: TRBV19
CDR3 protein: ASMAGAEQF

V gene: TRBV5-1
CDR3 protein: ASSLGSIQETQY

V gene: TRBV9
CDR3 protein: ASSVVVDVGAEAF

V gene: TRBV7-9
CDR3 protein: ASTGGYGDGYT

V gene: TRBV11-2
CDR3 protein: ASSLDLERQGASYEQY

V gene: TRBV19
CDR3 protein: ASSFAGVRDTQY

V gene: TRBV5-1
CDR3 protein: ASSLVGGSNQPQH

V gene: TRBV5-1
CDR3 protein: ASSVLQGGDGYT

V gene: TRBV9
CDR3 protein: ASSLGLAGMGGQF

V gene: TRBV2
CDR3 protein: ASSEAHGAPEAF

V gene: TRBV19
CDR3 protein: ASSLGQGAYGYT

V gene: TRBV7-9
CDR3 protein: ASSLSMGNDGYT

V gene: TRBV11-3
CDR3 protein: ASSSGRNTGELF

V gene: TRBV11-3
CDR3 protein: ASSLGGGRGTDTQY

V gene: TRBV5-4
CDR3 protein: ASSLYSTDTQY

V gene: TRBV7-2
CDR3 protein: ASSVWRGGETQY

V gene: TRBV3-1/TRBV3-2
CDR3 protein: ASSRDSANSPLH

V gene: TRBV5-1
CDR3 protein: ASSPRQRGPNTGELF

V gene: TRBV6-6
CDR3 protein: ASSYDANTEAF

V gene: TRBV5-1
CDR3 protein: ASSTSGGEAF

V gene: TRBV3-1/TRBV3-2
CDR3 protein: ASSQERPETQY

V gene: TRBV15
CDR3 protein: ATSRGRVLSGTQY

V gene: TRBV7-8
CDR3 protein: ASSLGGVPGNTIY

V gene: TRBV7-2
CDR3 protein: ASSHGTAVNYGYT

V gene: TRBV9
CDR3 protein: ASSVAVAFQGEQY

V gene: TRBV19
CDR3 protein: ASSPHSLNGRTEAF

V gene: TRBV7-9
CDR3 protein: ASSLDQGAEAF

V gene: TRBV7-9
CDR3 protein: ASSLSTSDDEQF

V gene: TRBV5-1
CDR3 protein: ASSLGQFFEAF

V gene: TRBV11-2
CDR3 protein: ASSLLTGGGTDTQY

V gene: TRBV10-3
CDR3 protein: AIGGNRFTEAF

V gene: TRBV19
CDR3 protein: ASSIQWDRRTGELF

V gene: TRBV19
CDR3 protein: ATSLAAHNEQF

V gene: TRBV11-2
CDR3 protein: ASSLAKDTIY

V gene: TRBV3-1/TRBV3-2
CDR3 protein: ASSRSQGVNQPQH

V gene: TRBV5-1
CDR3 protein: ATRQGRNTEAF

V gene: TRBV20-1
CDR3 protein: SAGTDTQY

V gene: TRBV19
CDR3 protein: ASSIGGGHNEQF

V gene: TRBV2
CDR3 protein: ASQLTGMNTEAF

V gene: TRBV3-1/TRBV3-2
CDR3 protein: ASSQDFFLDRASEKLF

V gene: TRBV30
CDR3 protein: AWRLGGLAGTDTQY

V gene: TRBV3-1/TRBV3-2
CDR3 protein: ASSPTGDSGNTIY

V gene: TRBV6-5
CDR3 protein: ASSYSANTYEQY

V gene: TRBV27
CDR3 protein: ASSPNRVNYGYT

V gene: TRBV9
CDR3 protein: ASSVKVSGAGDEAF

V gene: TRBV11-2
CDR3 protein: ASSFRGGYT

V gene: TRBV5-1
CDR3 protein: ASSLGGYNSPLH

V gene: TRBV6-5
CDR3 protein: ASRRDRANTEAF

V gene: TRBV19
CDR3 protein: ASTPGGGETQY

V gene: TRBV5-6
CDR3 protein: ASSPGGYGYT

V gene: TRBV4-2
CDR3 protein: ASSQAGARVTDTQY

V gene: TRBV7-2
CDR3 protein: ASSSRGGYGYT

V gene: TRBV5-1
CDR3 protein: ASSLAGTDYEQY

V gene: TRBV4-1
CDR3 protein: ASSQDRSNGELF